This is a list of T cell receptor beta chains from one sample in a study of blood T cell repertoires in COVID-19. Profiled with immunoSEQ multiplex PCR; TCRdb holds only in-frame clones, not every one. In the table there are around 190,000 clones, roughly 80% of which are singletons. The sample consisted of peripheral blood. These receptors all come from a woman aged 40 to 50 with COVID-19, enrolled during active disease. The CDR3 runs from the conserved cysteine through the conserved F or W. The order of the fields is clone size, V gene, D gene, J gene, CDR3 DNA, CDR3 protein. A D gene is named only where the DNA matches it firmly. Size is stated for part of the rows, as once, few or many counts, or as a class when the clone is expanded.

few	TRBV19	TRBD2	TRBJ2-2	TGTGCCAGTACCTCCCGAGCGGGGTGGAACACCGGGGAGCTGTTTTTT	CASTSRAGWNTGELFF
.	TRBV18	.	TRBJ2-7	TGTGCCAGCTCACCGCAGGGACTCCAGAGCTCCTACGAGCAGTACTTC	CASSPQGLQSSYEQYF
.	TRBV19	TRBD2	TRBJ2-1	TGTGCCACTGACGCGGGAGGGATGAGTGAGCAGTTCTTC	CATDAGGMSEQFF
.	TRBV19	.	TRBJ2-2	TGTGCCAGTAAGGGCACCGGCGGGATGAACACCGGGGAGCTGTTTTTT	CASKGTGGMNTGELFF
few	TRBV19	.	TRBJ1-1	TGTGCCAGTAGTATCAAGCGGAACACTGAAGCTTTCTTT	CASSIKRNTEAFF
few	TRBV4-1	TRBD2	TRBJ2-1	TGCGCCAGCAGCCATACTAGCGGGAGAAGGTACAATGAGCAGTTCTTC	CASSHTSGRRYNEQFF
.	TRBV7-2	.	TRBJ2-6	TGTGCCAGCAGCTTAATGGGGAGCTCTGGGGCCAACGTCCTGACTTTC	CASSLMGSSGANVLTF
.	TRBV3-1/TRBV3-2	.	TRBJ2-1	TGTGCCAGCAGCCAAGTAGCGGCTAACTACAATGAGCAGTTCTTC	CASSQVAANYNEQFF
.	TRBV9	.	TRBJ1-1	TGTGCCAGCAGCCTCTTGGGAGGGGCGCACACTGAAGCTTTCTTT	CASSLLGGAHTEAFF
.	TRBV9	TRBD2	TRBJ2-1	TGTGCCAGCAGCGCGAAAGCGGGAAGCTCCTACAATGAGCAGTTCTTC	CASSAKAGSSYNEQFF
.	TRBV9	.	TRBJ1-5	.	CASSVGPGGQPQHF
.	TRBV5-4	.	TRBJ2-3	TGTGCCAGCAGCTTGCAGCCCTCAGGGATTGCAGATACGCAGTATTTT	CASSLQPSGIADTQYF
.	TRBV25-1	TRBD1	TRBJ2-1	TGTGCCAGCAGTCCCCAACCCTTTACAGGGGATGAGCAGTTCTTC	CASSPQPFTGDEQFF
.	TRBV7-3	.	TRBJ1-1	TGTGCCAGCAGCTTGGACAGGAACACTGAAGCTTTCTTT	CASSLDRNTEAFF
.	TRBV2	TRBD1	TRBJ2-1	TGTGCCAGCAGTCCCGGACAGGGGTACAATGAGCAGTTCTTC	CASSPGQGYNEQFF
.	TRBV10-3	.	TRBJ1-1	TGTGCCATCAAAGACACCGCCGAAGCTTTCTTT	CAIKDTAEAFF
.	TRBV12-3/TRBV12-4	TRBD1	TRBJ1-4	TGTGCCAGCAGACAGGGGATAGATGAAAAACTGTTTTTT	CASRQGIDEKLFF
.	TRBV7-9	.	TRBJ2-3	TGTGCCAGCAGCCACGACTTTCATACGCAGTATTTT	CASSHDFHTQYF
.	TRBV4-1	TRBD1	TRBJ1-2	TGCGCCAGCAGCCAGGGTGGACAGGGGGCGCGACTATATGGCTACACCTTC	CASSQGGQGARLYGYTF
.	TRBV9	.	TRBJ1-2	TGTGCCAGCAGCGACTCCACAGGGACCTATGGCTACACCTTC	CASSDSTGTYGYTF
.	TRBV7-3	TRBD2	TRBJ2-1	TGTGCCAGCAGCTTAAATGGGGAGCGGGGGAGCTCCTACAATGAGCAGTTCTTC	CASSLNGERGSSYNEQFF
.	TRBV27	TRBD2	TRBJ2-1	TGTGCCAGCATGCGGGGGGGTGAGCAGTTCTTC	CASMRGGEQFF
.	TRBV18	TRBD2	TRBJ2-5	TGTGCCAGCTCACCCAGGGACTACCCGTGGGGGACCCAGTACTTC	CASSPRDYPWGTQYF
.	TRBV19	.	TRBJ1-1	TGTGCCAGTATCGGCCGTTGGGGGCCCGACACTGAAGCTTTCTTT	CASIGRWGPDTEAFF
.	TRBV7-2	TRBD2	TRBJ2-1	TGTGCCAGCAGCAGCTCCGGGACTAGAAGTTTGAATGAGCAGTTCTTC	CASSSSGTRSLNEQFF
.	TRBV30	.	TRBJ2-2	TGTGCCTGGACCGTGGGTCTGGGCAACACCGGGGAGCTGTTTTTT	CAWTVGLGNTGELFF
.	TRBV7-9	.	TRBJ1-1	TGTGCCAGCAGCCTACATCAGGGCACTGAAGCTTTCTTT	CASSLHQGTEAFF
few	TRBV7-9	.	TRBJ2-2	TGTGCCAGCAGCTTTGGCGGATACACCGGGGAGCTGTTTTTT	CASSFGGYTGELFF
many	TRBV10-3	.	TRBJ1-1	TGTGCCATCAGTGTTACTGACGGAGACACTGAAGCTTTCTTT	CAISVTDGDTEAFF
.	TRBV5-1	TRBD2	TRBJ2-3	TGCGCCAGCAGAAGAAGGACAGGGACTAGCGGGAGCACAGATACGCAGTATTTT	CASRRRTGTSGSTDTQYF
.	TRBV20-1	TRBD1	TRBJ1-4	TGCAGTGCTAGTCAGGGGGCTCTGTCCGAAAAACTGTTTTTT	CSASQGALSEKLFF
.	TRBV6-5	.	TRBJ2-7	TGTGCCAGCAGTTACGGGGCAGCTCTATCCTACGAGCAGTACTTC	CASSYGAALSYEQYF
.	TRBV15	TRBD1	TRBJ1-2	TGTGCCACCAGCAACCGACAGGGGGCTAGCTACACCTTC	CATSNRQGASYTF
.	TRBV29-1	.	TRBJ2-2	TGCAGCGTCGGGGAAGGGCGTAAAGCCCCCCTAAAGAACGGGGAGCTGTTTTTT	CSVGEGRKAPLKNGELFF
.	TRBV10-3	.	TRBJ1-4	TGTGCCATCAGGGGGGGGTTTGGTGAAAAACTGTTTTTT	CAIRGGFGEKLFF
.	TRBV4-1	TRBD1	TRBJ2-7	TGCGCCAGCAGCCAAGGACAGGGTAGTTACGAGCAGTACTTC	CASSQGQGSYEQYF
.	TRBV7-9	.	TRBJ1-1	TGTGCCAGCTTGGGCGGGGTAGGTGGCACTGAAGCTTTCTTT	CASLGGVGGTEAFF
few	TRBV7-2	.	TRBJ1-1	TGTGCCAGCAGCTTAATGGGGGGTGTCACTGAAGCTTTCTTT	CASSLMGGVTEAFF
.	TRBV19	.	TRBJ2-1	TGTGCCAGCAGCAGGGCGGGACCCTCCTACAATGAGCAGTTCTTC	CASSRAGPSYNEQFF
.	TRBV5-4	.	TRBJ1-3	TGTGCCAGCAGCTTACCAGGTAGCTCTGGAAACACCATATATTTT	CASSLPGSSGNTIYF
.	TRBV9	TRBD2	TRBJ2-3	TGTGCCAGCAGCGCTCACTCCTCGACTAGCGGGGGCAATACGCAGTATTTT	CASSAHSSTSGGNTQYF
.	TRBV9	.	TRBJ1-2	TGTGCCAGCAGCATTTCCTCAGGTTTTGGTGGCTACACCTTC	CASSISSGFGGYTF
.	TRBV19	.	TRBJ2-3	TGTGCCAGTAGTCTTCTTGGGGGGGCGCGAGGCGCAGATACGCAGTATTTT	CASSLLGGARGADTQYF
.	TRBV2	TRBD1	TRBJ1-6	TGTGCCACGGTACAGGGGATGGGTTCACCCCTCCACTTT	CATVQGMGSPLHF
.	TRBV11-1	.	TRBJ2-5	TGTGCCAGCAGCTTAACCCATCGATCAGAAGAGACCCAGTACTTC	CASSLTHRSEETQYF
.	TRBV12-3/TRBV12-4	TRBD1	TRBJ1-1	TGTGCCAGCAGTTTGGGACAGGGATACGCTTTCTTT	CASSLGQGYAFF
.	TRBV3-1/TRBV3-2	.	TRBJ1-3	TGTGCCAGCAGCCATTGGGGGGGCCCCTCTTCTGGAAACACCATATATTTT	CASSHWGGPSSGNTIYF
few	TRBV28	.	TRBJ2-2	TGTGCCAGCAGTCTTAGGGGAGGCACCGGGGAGCTGTTTTTT	CASSLRGGTGELFF
once	TRBV16	TRBD2	TRBJ2-1	TGTGCCAGCAGCCAATCCGGACTAGCGGCTTACAATGAGCAGTTCTTC	CASSQSGLAAYNEQFF
.	TRBV6-5	TRBD1	TRBJ1-1	TGTGCCAGCAGTATAACAGGGGTAGGCACTGAAGCTTTCTTT	CASSITGVGTEAFF
.	TRBV7-9	.	TRBJ2-4	TGTGCCAGCAGCTTAGGGACTGAAGCCATGGACATTCAGTACTTC	CASSLGTEAMDIQYF
once	TRBV15	TRBD2	TRBJ2-3	TGTGCCACCAGCACTCTAGCGGGAGGCACAGATACGCAGTATTTT	CATSTLAGGTDTQYF
.	TRBV28	.	TRBJ1-2	TGTGCCAGCACAGGAGACAGTTACTATGGCTACACCTTC	CASTGDSYYGYTF